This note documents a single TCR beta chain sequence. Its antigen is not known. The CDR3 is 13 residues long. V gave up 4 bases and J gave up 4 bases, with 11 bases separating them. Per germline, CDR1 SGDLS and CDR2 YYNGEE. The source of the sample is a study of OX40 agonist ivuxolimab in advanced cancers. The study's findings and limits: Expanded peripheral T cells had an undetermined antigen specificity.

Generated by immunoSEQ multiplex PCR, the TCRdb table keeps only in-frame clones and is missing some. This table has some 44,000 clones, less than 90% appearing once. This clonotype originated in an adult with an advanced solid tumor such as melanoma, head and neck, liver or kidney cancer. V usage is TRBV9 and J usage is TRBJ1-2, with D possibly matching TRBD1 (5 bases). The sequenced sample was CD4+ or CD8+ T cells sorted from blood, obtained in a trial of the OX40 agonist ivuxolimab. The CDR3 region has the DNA TGTGCCAGCAGCACCGGACATAGCTATGGCTACACCTTC. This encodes CASSTGHSYGYTF.